What follows are 8 T cell receptor beta chains derived from one specimen sequenced in a study of OX40 agonist ivuxolimab in advanced cancers. Sequencing was performed with immunoSEQ multiplex PCR; in TCRdb, only in-frame clones are kept and a portion is missing. The table records some 37,000 clones, around 80% of them present only once. Sequenced material: CD4+ or CD8+ T cells sorted from blood, taken in a trial of the OX40 agonist ivuxolimab. These receptors originate from an adult with an advanced solid tumor such as melanoma, head and neck, liver or kidney cancer.

The gene calls are TRBV28 and TRBJ1-5; TRBD1 matches 7 bases. This CDR3 contains 17 residues. Germline values: CDR1 MDHEN, CDR2 SYDVKM. Trimming at V came to 3 bases and at J to 6 bases, leaving 14 bases not matched to a gene. The CDR3, as DNA: TGTGCCAGCAGTTTTCTTGAGCGGGCAGGGGGTAGTCAGCCCCAGCATTTT. Its protein product is CASSFLERAGGSQPQHF.

This clone came up once. The J gene is TRBJ1-2, the V gene TRBV18; D is uncertain. The CDR3 is made up of 13 amino acids. Trimming left V 3 bases short and J 2 bases short, with 7 bases between. Germline values: CDR1 KGHSH, CDR2 LQKENI. CDR3 amino acids: CASSPGGNYGYTF. DNA for the CDR3: TGTGCCAGCTCACCCGGTGGGAACTATGGCTACACCTTC.

The V and J genes are TRBV6-5 and TRBJ2-7; either TRBD1 or TRBD2 may fit D (5 bases each). The CDR3 is 15 amino acids. Between the trimmed V and J ends, which lost 3 bases and 3 bases, there was a span of 15 bases. Germline CDR1 MNHEY, CDR2 SVGAGI. In DNA form, the CDR3 reads TGTGCCAGCAGTTATCGGGACGGGGCCCGCTACGAGCAGTACTTC. This encodes CASSYRDGARYEQYF.

V gene TRBV7-2 combines with J gene TRBJ1-5; 7 bases are shared with TRBD1. The V and J ends lost 1 base and 4 bases, in that order; junction bases with no gene match: 4. The CDR3 length is 15 residues. Germline CDR1 and CDR2: SGHTA and FQGNSA. This CDR3 reads CASSLDRGENQPQHF. CDR3 in DNA: TGTGCCAGCAGCTTAGACAGGGGCGAAAATCAGCCCCAGCATTTT. The full variable domain, its missing parts supplied by reference TRBV7-2 and TRBJ1-5, is GAGVSQSPSNKVTEKGKDVELRCDPISGHTALYWYRQSLGQGLEFLIYFQGNSAPDKSGLPSDRFSAERTGGSVSTLTIQRTQQEDSAVYLCASSLDRGENQPQHFGDGTRLSIL.

This clone was counted only a few times. DNA for the CDR3: TGTGCCAGCAGCTCCGGGACCGTTAACACCGGGGAGCTGTTTTTT. It encodes CASSSGTVNTGELFF. The rearrangement joins TRBV7-9 to TRBJ2-2; D possibly uses TRBD1 or TRBD2 (5 bases each). V lost 4 bases and J 2 bases, leaving 11 bases between the germline ends. Germline-derived CDR1 and CDR2 are SEHNR and FQNEAQ (reference sequence). The CDR3 sequence is 15 residues long.

The rearrangement links TRBV18 to TRBJ2-5, with 9 positions matching TRBD2. The germline CDR1 and CDR2 sequences are KGHSH and LQKENI. Trimming cost V 4 bases and J 2 bases; bases outside gene matches: 2. The CDR3 is made up of 14 amino acids. CDR3 amino acids: CASSRGLAQETQYF. DNA for the CDR3: TGTGCCAGCTCACGGGGACTAGCTCAAGAGACCCAGTACTTC.

This clone was found a few times. This chain connects TRBV15 to TRBJ2-6; D is ambiguous. V shed 6 bases and J shed 0 bases, with 15 bases lying between them. Germline assignment: CDR1 LNHNV and CDR2 YYDKDF (reference sequence). This CDR3 is 17 amino acids long. CDR3 in amino acids: CATRDSARSSGANVLTF. As DNA, the CDR3 is TGTGCCACCAGAGATTCTGCACGTTCCTCTGGGGCCAACGTCCTGACTTTC.

The V call is TRBV23-1, the J call TRBJ2-1; a weak D match, TRBD2 (6 bases). TRBV23-1 is identified as an open reading frame with a role that is uncertain. V was clipped by 4 bases and J by 6 bases, with 16 bases between them. The CDR3 is 15 residues long. CDR3 protein: CASSPPCGEVNEQFF. The CDR3 coding sequence is TGCGCCAGCAGTCCACCTTGCGGGGAGGTCAATGAGCAGTTCTTC.